The subject of this entry is one T cell receptor beta chain. This record comes from a study of blood T cell repertoires in COVID-19. Background on the study: PBMCs, B-cell-depleted T cells, or T cells provided the cDNA or gDNA that made up the material.

This CDR3 contains 16 residues. In germline, CDR1 is SGHTA, CDR2 FQGNSA. V lost 5 bases, J lost 2 bases, and 7 bases stayed unmatched. Study processing details: Amplification of reference gene primers was used by the study to estimate nucleated cell counts. The protocol was immunoSEQ multiplex PCR, while the TCRdb copy is restricted to in-frame clones and leaves out a portion. V, J and clone size are those of that table, while D and trimming were read from the DNA. This table holds roughly 72,000 clones, over 80% found once. This TCR derives from a woman older than 75 with acute or convalescent COVID-19. Sequencing was done on a sample of peripheral blood. This chain links TRBV7-2 with TRBJ1-5, with 9 bases that match TRBD1. Here the CDR3 reads CASSPGQGRGNQPQHF. As DNA, the CDR3 is TGTGCCAGCAGCCCGGGACAGGGTCGGGGCAATCAGCCCCAGCATTTT.